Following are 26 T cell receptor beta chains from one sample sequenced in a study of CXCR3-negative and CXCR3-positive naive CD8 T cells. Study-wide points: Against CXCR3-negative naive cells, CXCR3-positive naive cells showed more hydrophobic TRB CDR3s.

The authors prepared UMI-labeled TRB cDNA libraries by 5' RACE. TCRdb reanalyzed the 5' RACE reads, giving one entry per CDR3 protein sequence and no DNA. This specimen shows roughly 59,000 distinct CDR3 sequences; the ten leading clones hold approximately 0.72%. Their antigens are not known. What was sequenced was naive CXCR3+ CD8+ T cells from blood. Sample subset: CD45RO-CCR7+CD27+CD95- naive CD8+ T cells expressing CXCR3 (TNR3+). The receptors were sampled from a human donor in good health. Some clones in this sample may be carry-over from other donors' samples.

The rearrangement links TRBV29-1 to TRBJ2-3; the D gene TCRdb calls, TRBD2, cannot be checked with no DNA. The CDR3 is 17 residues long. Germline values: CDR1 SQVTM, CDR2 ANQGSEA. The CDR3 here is CSVEDPEGAYSTDTQYF.

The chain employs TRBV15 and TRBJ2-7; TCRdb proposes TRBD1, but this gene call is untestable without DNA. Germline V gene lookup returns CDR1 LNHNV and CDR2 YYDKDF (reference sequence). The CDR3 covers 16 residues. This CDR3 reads CATSRDLSTVSYEQYF. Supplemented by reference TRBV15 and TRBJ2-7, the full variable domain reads DAMVIQNPRYQVTQFGKPVTLSCSQTLNHNVMYWYQQKSSQAPKLLFHYYDKDFNNEADTPDNFQSRRPNTSFCFLDIRSPGLGDTAMYLCATSRDLSTVSYEQYFGPGTRLTVT.

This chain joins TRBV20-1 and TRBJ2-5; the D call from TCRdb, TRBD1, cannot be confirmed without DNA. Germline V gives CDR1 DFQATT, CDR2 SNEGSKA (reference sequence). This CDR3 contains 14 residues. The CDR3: CSAPWGPARETQYF.

CDR3 sequence: CSVEEGAGPRF. The chain combines TRBV29-1 with TRBJ2-7; without DNA, the TCRdb call of TRBD2 cannot be checked. Germline V lookup: CDR1 SQVTM, CDR2 ANQGSEA. This CDR3 region has 11 residues.

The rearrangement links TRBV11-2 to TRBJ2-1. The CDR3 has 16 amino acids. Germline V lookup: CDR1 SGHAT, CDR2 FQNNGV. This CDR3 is CASSLAAGGSYNEQFF.

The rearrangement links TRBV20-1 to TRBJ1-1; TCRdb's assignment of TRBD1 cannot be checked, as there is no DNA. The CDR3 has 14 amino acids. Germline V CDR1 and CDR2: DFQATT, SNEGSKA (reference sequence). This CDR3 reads CSARDGGDYTEAFF.

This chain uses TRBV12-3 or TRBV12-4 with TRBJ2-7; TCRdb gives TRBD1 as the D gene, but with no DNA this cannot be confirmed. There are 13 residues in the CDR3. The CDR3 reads CASSQGGSYEQYF.

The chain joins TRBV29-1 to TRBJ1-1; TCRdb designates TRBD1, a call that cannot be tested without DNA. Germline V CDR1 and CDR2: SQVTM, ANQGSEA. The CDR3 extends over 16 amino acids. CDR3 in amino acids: CSGSSGTGLPNTEAFF.

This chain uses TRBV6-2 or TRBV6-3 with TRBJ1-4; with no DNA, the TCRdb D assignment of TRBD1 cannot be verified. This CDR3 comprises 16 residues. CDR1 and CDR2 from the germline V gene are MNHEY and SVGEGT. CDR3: CASSYFIPSTNEKLFF.

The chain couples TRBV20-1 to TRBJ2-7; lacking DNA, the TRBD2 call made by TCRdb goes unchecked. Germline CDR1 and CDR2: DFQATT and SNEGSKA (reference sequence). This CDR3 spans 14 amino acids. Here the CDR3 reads CSAQSSGTLYEQYF.

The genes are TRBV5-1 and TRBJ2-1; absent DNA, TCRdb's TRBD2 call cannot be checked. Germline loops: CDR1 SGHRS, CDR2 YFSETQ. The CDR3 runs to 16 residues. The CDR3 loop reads CASSTSGGPFYNEQFF.

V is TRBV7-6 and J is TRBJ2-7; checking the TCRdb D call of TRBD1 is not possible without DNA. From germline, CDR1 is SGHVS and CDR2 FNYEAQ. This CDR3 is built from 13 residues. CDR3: CASSLRTGNEQYF.

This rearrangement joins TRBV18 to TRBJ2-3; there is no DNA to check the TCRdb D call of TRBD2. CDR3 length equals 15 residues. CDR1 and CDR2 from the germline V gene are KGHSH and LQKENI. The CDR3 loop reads CASNPPSGDTDTQYF.

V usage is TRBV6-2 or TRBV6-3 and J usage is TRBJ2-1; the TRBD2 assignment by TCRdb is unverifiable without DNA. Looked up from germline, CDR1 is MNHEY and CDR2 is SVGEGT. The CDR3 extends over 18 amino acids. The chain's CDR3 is CASSPRPGLAGGLYEQFF.

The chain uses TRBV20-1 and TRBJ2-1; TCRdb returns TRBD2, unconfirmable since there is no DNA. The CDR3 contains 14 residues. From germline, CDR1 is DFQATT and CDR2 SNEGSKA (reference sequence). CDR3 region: CSAWTSGEYNEQFF.

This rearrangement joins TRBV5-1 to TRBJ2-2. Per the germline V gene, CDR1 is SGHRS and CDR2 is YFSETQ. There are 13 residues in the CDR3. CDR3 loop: CASSLEGSGELFF.

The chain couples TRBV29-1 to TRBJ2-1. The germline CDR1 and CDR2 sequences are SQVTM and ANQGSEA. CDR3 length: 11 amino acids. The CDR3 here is CSVEGPDEQFF.

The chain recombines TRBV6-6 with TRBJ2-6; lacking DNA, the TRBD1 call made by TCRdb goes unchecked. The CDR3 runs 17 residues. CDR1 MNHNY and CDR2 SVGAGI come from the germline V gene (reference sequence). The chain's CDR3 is CASFFSPAFGGGNVLTF.

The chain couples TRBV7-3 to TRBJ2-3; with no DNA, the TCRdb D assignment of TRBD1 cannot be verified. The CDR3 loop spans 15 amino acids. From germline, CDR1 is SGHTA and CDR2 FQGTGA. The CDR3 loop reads CASSHTGAATDTQYF.

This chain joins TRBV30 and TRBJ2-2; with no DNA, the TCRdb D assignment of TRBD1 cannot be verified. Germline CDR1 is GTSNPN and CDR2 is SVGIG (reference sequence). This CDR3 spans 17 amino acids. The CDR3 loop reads CAWSGEGQGGTTGELFF.

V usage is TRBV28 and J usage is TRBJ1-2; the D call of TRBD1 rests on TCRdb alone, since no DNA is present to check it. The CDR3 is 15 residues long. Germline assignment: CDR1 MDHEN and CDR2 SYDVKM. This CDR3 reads CASREGQGFYYGYTF.

The chain's CDR3 is CASRQGGQETQYF. The chain combines TRBV12-3 or TRBV12-4 with TRBJ2-5; with no DNA, the TCRdb D assignment of TRBD1 cannot be verified. The CDR3 contains 13 residues.

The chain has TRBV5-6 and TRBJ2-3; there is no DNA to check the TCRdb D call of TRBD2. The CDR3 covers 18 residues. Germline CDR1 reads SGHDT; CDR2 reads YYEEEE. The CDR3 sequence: CASSIGLAGGRGTDTQYF.

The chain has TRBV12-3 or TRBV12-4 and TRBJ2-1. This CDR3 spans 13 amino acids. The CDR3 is CASSLGGYNEQFF.

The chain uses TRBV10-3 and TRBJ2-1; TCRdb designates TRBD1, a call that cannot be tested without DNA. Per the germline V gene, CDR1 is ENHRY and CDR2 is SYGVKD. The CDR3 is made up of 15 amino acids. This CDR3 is CAISGQGSLYNEQFF.

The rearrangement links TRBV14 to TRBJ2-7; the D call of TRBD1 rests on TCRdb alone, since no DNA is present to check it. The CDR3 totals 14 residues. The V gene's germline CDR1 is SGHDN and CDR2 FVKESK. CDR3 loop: CASSQKSGHYEQYF.